This T cell receptor beta chain was identified during a study of blood T cell repertoires in COVID-19. Trimming took 2 bases from V and 5 from J, leaving 4 bases between them. CDR3 length: 12 residues. Germline CDR1 LNHDA, CDR2 SQIVND (reference sequence). Cohort 3 donors were reported recovered after two negative PCRs, clearance, or symptom resolution. Assay used: immunoSEQ multiplex PCR; TCRdb lists only in-frame clones, some missing. The sample includes around 300,000 clones, more than 75% of them seen just once. This TCR derives from a woman aged 18-35 years who had recovered from COVID-19. The V call is TRBV19, the J call TRBJ1-5; D is undetermined. Sequenced sample: PBMCs or T cells enriched from blood (not recorded which). CDR3 DNA: TGTGCCAGTAGTATATCGGATCAGCCCCAGCATTTT. Translated, it gives CASSISDQPQHF.